Below, 9 T cell receptor beta chains from the same sample are listed, as sequenced in a study of T cell changes during pregnancy in multiple sclerosis. The table came from immunoSEQ multiplex PCR; TCRdb's copy has only in-frame clones and leaves some out. The sample consists of about 48,000 clones, over 80% of them appearing once. Sequenced material: CD4+ T cells from peripheral blood mononuclear cells, taken in the second trimester of pregnancy. These receptor sequences come from a female donor in good health, enrolled as a control in a pregnancy study.

The chain recombines TRBV29-1 with TRBJ2-5; the D gene is possibly TRBD2 (6 bases). Looked up from germline, CDR1 is SQVTM and CDR2 is ANQGSEA. CDR3 length equals 14 residues. The V and J ends lost 4 bases and 1 base respectively, with 13 bases between them. The DNA of the CDR3 is TGCAGCGTTGTCCGGCAGGGAGGCCAAGAGACCCAGTACTTC. Protein: CSVVRQGGQETQYF.

The rearrangement uses TRBV4-2 and TRBJ2-5; the match to TRBD2 covers 13 bases. CDR1 is LGHNA and CDR2 is YNFKEQ in the germline V gene. J gave up 2 bases and V 0 bases, and 9 bases lay outside the gene matches. This CDR3 is 19 amino acids long. CDR3 amino acids: CASSQDGRTSGRHQETQYF. The CDR3 DNA sequence: TGTGCCAGCAGCCAAGACGGAAGGACTAGCGGGAGACATCAAGAGACCCAGTACTTC.

Only a few counts were recorded for this clone. V gene TRBV18 combines with J gene TRBJ2-7; 15 positions agree with TRBD2. Trimming removed 6 bases from V and 6 bases from J; junction bases left unmatched: 9. Germline loops: CDR1 KGHSH, CDR2 LQKENI. The CDR3 covers 16 residues. As DNA, the CDR3 is TGTGCCAGCTCCCCCGGACTAGCGGGAGGGTTAGGCGAGCAGTACTTC. This sequence encodes CASSPGLAGGLGEQYF.

This chain joins TRBV7-6 and TRBJ2-5; 7 bases line up with TRBD1. The CDR3 extends over 16 amino acids. V lost 0 bases to trimming and J lost 4 bases; unmatched junction nucleotides: 8. Germline assignment: CDR1 SGHVS and CDR2 FNYEAQ. The CDR3 loop is CASSLAPEGGGETQYF. CDR3 nucleotide sequence: TGTGCCAGCAGCTTAGCGCCAGAAGGGGGCGGAGAGACCCAGTACTTC.

The chain is built from TRBV5-1 and TRBJ2-1; a weak D match, TRBD1 (6 bases). Germline V gene data show CDR1 as SGHRS and CDR2 as YFSETQ. The ends were cut back, 4 bases at V and 3 bases at J, with 17 bases in the middle. CDR3 length equals 16 residues. CDR3 protein: CASSANPRDNYNEQFF. The CDR3, as DNA: TGCGCCAGCAGCGCCAACCCCCGGGACAACTACAATGAGCAGTTCTTC.

The gene calls are TRBV30 and TRBJ2-1; a possible D gene is TRBD1 (6 bases). V lost 7 bases to trimming and J lost 6 bases, with 13 bases between them. Per the germline V gene, CDR1 is GTSNPN and CDR2 is SVGIG (reference sequence). This CDR3 comprises 12 residues. CDR3 DNA sequence: TGTGCCTTGTCAGGGGCCGTCAATGAGCAGTTCTTC. Translated, it gives CALSGAVNEQFF.

The gene calls are TRBV6-1 and TRBJ2-4; D gene ambiguous. This CDR3 is 14 amino acids long. The V end was cut by 6 bases, the J end by 0 bases, with 9 bases between. Germline CDR1 is MNHNS and CDR2 is SASEGT. The CDR3 region is CASRVEIAKNIQYF. In DNA form, the CDR3 reads TGTGCCAGCAGGGTGGAGATAGCCAAAAACATTCAGTACTTC.

The chain joins TRBV5-4 to TRBJ1-4; D call uncertain. Per the germline V gene, CDR1 is SGHNT and CDR2 is YYREEE (reference sequence). Between the trimmed V and J ends, which lost 3 bases and 5 bases, there was a span of 2 bases. The CDR3 loop spans 11 amino acids. This CDR3 is CASSSNEKLFF. For the CDR3, the DNA is TGTGCCAGCAGCTCGAATGAAAAACTGTTTTTT.

The J gene is TRBJ2-3, the V gene TRBV30; a weak D match, TRBD2 (5 bases). V lost 3 bases and J 6 bases, leaving 13 bases between the germline ends. Germline-derived CDR1 and CDR2 are GTSNPN and SVGIG (reference sequence). The CDR3 loop spans 13 amino acids. CDR3 sequence: CAWSGMSRDTQYF. As DNA, the CDR3 is TGTGCCTGGAGCGGGATGAGTAGGGATACGCAGTATTTT.